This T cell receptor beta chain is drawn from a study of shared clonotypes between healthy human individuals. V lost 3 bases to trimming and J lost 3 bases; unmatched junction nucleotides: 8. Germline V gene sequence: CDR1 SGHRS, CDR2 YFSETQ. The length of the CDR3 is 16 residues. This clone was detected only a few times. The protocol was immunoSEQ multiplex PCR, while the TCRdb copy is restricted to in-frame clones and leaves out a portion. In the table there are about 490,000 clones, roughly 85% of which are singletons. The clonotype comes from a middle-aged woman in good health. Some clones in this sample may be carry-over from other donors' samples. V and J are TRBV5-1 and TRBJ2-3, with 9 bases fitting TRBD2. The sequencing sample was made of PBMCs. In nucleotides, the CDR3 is TGCGCCAGCAGCTCGAAAGCGGGGGGTGGGACAGATACGCAGTATTTT. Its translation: CASSSKAGGGTDTQYF.